These T cell receptor beta chains were read from a single sample in a study of shared clonotypes between healthy human individuals. The protocol was immunoSEQ multiplex PCR, while the TCRdb copy is restricted to in-frame clones and leaves out a portion. The table has about 470,000 clones, about 85% seen once; the top ten hold 13%. The sequencing sample was made of PBMCs. These receptor sequences come from a woman between 35 and 50 years old in good health. Some clones in this sample may be carry-over from other donors' samples. Each CDR3 is given with its conserved first and last residue. Each record gives: J gene, clone size, D gene, V gene, CDR3 protein, CDR3 DNA. D genes are given only for firm matches. Expanded clones get a size class; other rows say once, few or many, or leave the size out.

J gene: TRBJ2-5; clone size: NA; D gene: TRBD2; V gene: TRBV6-5; CDR3 protein: CASSYGLAGSQETQYF; CDR3 DNA: TGTGCCAGCAGTTACGGACTAGCGGGATCTCAAGAGACCCAGTACTTC
J gene: TRBJ2-1; clone size: NA; D gene: NA; V gene: TRBV5-4; CDR3 protein: CASSLQAWGAGYNEQFF; CDR3 DNA: TGTGCCAGCAGCCTCCAAGCTTGGGGGGCTGGGTACAATGAGCAGTTCTTC
J gene: TRBJ2-2; clone size: NA; D gene: TRBD2; V gene: TRBV5-4; CDR3 protein: CASSNGLAGMGGTGELFF; CDR3 DNA: TGTGCCAGCAGCAATGGACTAGCGGGAATGGGAGGAACCGGGGAGCTGTTTTTT
J gene: TRBJ1-2; clone size: NA; D gene: NA; V gene: TRBV11-2; CDR3 protein: CASSQGGYGYTF; CDR3 DNA: TGTGCCAGCAGCCAAGGGGGCTATGGCTACACCTTC
J gene: TRBJ2-1; clone size: NA; D gene: NA; V gene: TRBV5-6; CDR3 protein: CASSLGASPYNEQFF; CDR3 DNA: TGTGCCAGCAGCTTGGGGGCTAGCCCCTACAATGAGCAGTTCTTC
J gene: TRBJ2-2; clone size: few; D gene: NA; V gene: TRBV11-2; CDR3 protein: CASSIRGADTGELFF; CDR3 DNA: TGTGCCAGCAGCATAAGGGGGGCGGACACCGGGGAGCTGTTTTTT
J gene: TRBJ2-7; clone size: many; D gene: TRBD2; V gene: TRBV4-2; CDR3 protein: CASSHGTSGSYEQYF; CDR3 DNA: TGTGCCAGCAGCCACGGGACTAGCGGGAGCTACGAGCAGTACTTC
J gene: TRBJ1-4; clone size: NA; D gene: NA; V gene: TRBV28; CDR3 protein: CASSLFRVSNEKLFF; CDR3 DNA: TGTGCCAGCAGTTTATTCCGGGTTTCTAATGAAAAACTGTTTTTT
J gene: TRBJ2-7; clone size: NA; D gene: NA; V gene: TRBV11-2; CDR3 protein: CASSLGTAYEQYF; CDR3 DNA: TGTGCCAGCAGCTTAGGGACTGCCTACGAGCAGTACTTC
J gene: TRBJ2-7; clone size: NA; D gene: NA; V gene: TRBV30; CDR3 protein: CAWSVSQDHEQYF; CDR3 DNA: TGTGCCTGGAGTGTCTCGCAGGACCACGAGCAGTACTTC
J gene: TRBJ1-2; clone size: NA; D gene: NA; V gene: TRBV7-9; CDR3 protein: CASSETVPSYTF; CDR3 DNA: TGTGCCAGCAGCGAGACAGTTCCGAGCTACACCTTC
J gene: TRBJ1-2; clone size: NA; D gene: NA; V gene: TRBV21-1; CDR3 protein: CASSNAEVANYGYTF; CDR3 DNA: TGTGCCAGCAGCAACGCGGAGGTAGCTAACTATGGCTACACCTTC
J gene: TRBJ2-7; clone size: NA; D gene: NA; V gene: TRBV28; CDR3 protein: CASSKPRDTLKARNSYEQYF; CDR3 DNA: TGTGCCAGCAGCAAACCTCGGGACACCCTGAAGGCCCGCAACTCCTACGAGCAGTACTTC
J gene: TRBJ1-1; clone size: few; D gene: NA; V gene: TRBV7-9; CDR3 protein: CASSSRGGALDTEAFF; CDR3 DNA: TGTGCCAGCAGCTCCCGGGGGGGGGCGCTGGACACTGAAGCTTTCTTT
J gene: TRBJ2-3; clone size: once; D gene: NA; V gene: TRBV9; CDR3 protein: CASSVAVGTDTQYF; CDR3 DNA: TGTGCCAGCAGCGTAGCTGTGGGCACAGATACGCAGTATTTT
J gene: TRBJ2-5; clone size: NA; D gene: NA; V gene: TRBV5-1; CDR3 protein: CASSLGGGAIQETQYF; CDR3 DNA: TGCGCCAGCAGCTTGGGAGGCGGCGCAATCCAAGAGACCCAGTACTTC
J gene: TRBJ2-5; clone size: NA; D gene: NA; V gene: TRBV7-2; CDR3 protein: CASSPDEETQYF; CDR3 DNA: TGTGCCAGCAGCCCGGATGAGGAGACCCAGTACTTC
J gene: TRBJ1-1; clone size: NA; D gene: TRBD1; V gene: TRBV5-1; CDR3 protein: CASSRGQDGSYSEAFF; CDR3 DNA: TGCGCCAGCAGCAGGGGACAGGACGGCTCCTACAGTGAAGCTTTCTTT
J gene: TRBJ2-5; clone size: NA; D gene: NA; V gene: TRBV4-3; CDR3 protein: CASSQDWAAETQYF; CDR3 DNA: TGCGCCAGCAGCCAAGATTGGGCGGCGGAGACCCAGTACTTC
J gene: TRBJ2-7; clone size: NA; D gene: NA; V gene: TRBV30; CDR3 protein: CAYLGGHEQYF; CDR3 DNA: TGTGCCTACCTCGGGGGGCACGAGCAGTACTTC
J gene: TRBJ2-7; clone size: NA; D gene: TRBD2; V gene: TRBV28; CDR3 protein: CASKRIGNGGAGGEQYF; CDR3 DNA: TGTGCCAGCAAGCGTATAGGCAACGGGGGAGCGGGAGGGGAGCAGTACTTC
J gene: TRBJ2-1; clone size: NA; D gene: NA; V gene: TRBV11-2; CDR3 protein: CASSLGFSYNEQFF; CDR3 DNA: TGTGCCAGCAGCCTAGGGTTCTCCTACAATGAGCAGTTCTTC
J gene: TRBJ2-1; clone size: few; D gene: TRBD1; V gene: TRBV30; CDR3 protein: CAWSPRGWIPNEQFF; CDR3 DNA: TGTGCCTGGAGTCCCAGGGGGTGGATTCCTAATGAGCAGTTCTTC
J gene: TRBJ1-1; clone size: many; D gene: TRBD1; V gene: TRBV27; CDR3 protein: CASSGTGPEAFF; CDR3 DNA: TGTGCCAGCAGCGGGACAGGCCCTGAAGCTTTCTTT
J gene: TRBJ2-2; clone size: NA; D gene: TRBD2; V gene: TRBV10-1; CDR3 protein: CASSGAGGPTGELFF; CDR3 DNA: TGCGCCAGCAGTGGTGCGGGAGGCCCCACCGGGGAGCTGTTTTTT
J gene: TRBJ2-3; clone size: NA; D gene: TRBD2; V gene: TRBV10-3; CDR3 protein: CAIQGLADSSTDTQYF; CDR3 DNA: TGTGCCATCCAGGGACTAGCGGACTCTAGCACAGATACGCAGTATTTT
J gene: TRBJ1-4; clone size: many; D gene: NA; V gene: TRBV19; CDR3 protein: CASSKGWQSQANEKLFF; CDR3 DNA: TGTGCCAGTAGTAAGGGGTGGCAATCCCAAGCTAATGAAAAACTGTTTTTT
J gene: TRBJ2-1; clone size: NA; D gene: NA; V gene: TRBV7-2; CDR3 protein: CASSPWDSGSYNEQFF; CDR3 DNA: TGTGCCAGCAGCCCCTGGGACTCCGGCTCCTACAATGAGCAGTTCTTC
J gene: TRBJ2-3; clone size: once; D gene: TRBD2; V gene: TRBV2; CDR3 protein: CASSGGGGWRF; CDR3 DNA: TGTGCCAGCAGTGGGGGCGGGGGATGGCGGTTT
J gene: TRBJ1-3; clone size: NA; D gene: NA; V gene: TRBV30; CDR3 protein: CAWGRGNTIYF; CDR3 DNA: TGTGCCTGGGGGAGAGGGAACACCATATATTTT
J gene: TRBJ2-1; clone size: once; D gene: NA; V gene: TRBV18; CDR3 protein: CASSPAPGANNEQFF; CDR3 DNA: TGTGCCAGCTCACCAGCCCCGGGGGCGAACAATGAGCAGTTCTTC
J gene: TRBJ2-5; clone size: NA; D gene: NA; V gene: TRBV12-5; CDR3 protein: CASGLGSAHQETQYF; CDR3 DNA: TGTGCTAGTGGTTTGGGGTCGGCCCACCAAGAGACCCAGTACTTC
J gene: TRBJ1-2; clone size: once; D gene: NA; V gene: TRBV28; CDR3 protein: CASSRLGKAYGYTF; CDR3 DNA: TGTGCCAGCAGTCGACTAGGGAAAGCCTATGGCTACACCTTC
J gene: TRBJ1-2; clone size: NA; D gene: TRBD1; V gene: TRBV19; CDR3 protein: CASSTGQGTDYGYTF; CDR3 DNA: TGTGCCAGTAGTACCGGACAGGGGACGGACTATGGCTACACCTTC
J gene: TRBJ2-2; clone size: NA; D gene: TRBD2; V gene: TRBV9; CDR3 protein: CASSDRSGGTGELFF; CDR3 DNA: TGTGCCAGTTCCGACCGGAGCGGGGGGACCGGGGAGCTGTTTTTT
J gene: TRBJ2-7; clone size: NA; D gene: TRBD2; V gene: TRBV11-3; CDR3 protein: CASSQTNPRLAGQPYEQYF; CDR3 DNA: TGTGCCAGCAGCCAAACTAATCCGAGACTAGCGGGGCAGCCCTACGAGCAGTACTTC
J gene: TRBJ2-1; clone size: NA; D gene: NA; V gene: TRBV2; CDR3 protein: CASSEEGTAYNEQFF; CDR3 DNA: TGTGCCAGCAGTGAAGAGGGGACCGCTTACAATGAGCAGTTCTTC
J gene: TRBJ2-7; clone size: NA; D gene: TRBD2; V gene: TRBV28; CDR3 protein: CASSGSSGSLYEQYF; CDR3 DNA: TGTGCCAGCAGTGGATCTAGCGGGAGTCTGTACGAGCAGTACTTC
J gene: TRBJ1-2; clone size: NA; D gene: NA; V gene: TRBV2; CDR3 protein: CATMDGANYGYTF; CDR3 DNA: TGTGCCACCATGGACGGAGCTAACTATGGCTACACCTTC
J gene: TRBJ2-3; clone size: NA; D gene: NA; V gene: TRBV30; CDR3 protein: CAWSVAGDTQYF; CDR3 DNA: TGTGCCTGGAGTGTAGCTGGAGATACGCAGTATTTT
J gene: TRBJ1-5; clone size: NA; D gene: NA; V gene: TRBV6-5; CDR3 protein: CASDPGHTGGKPQHF; CDR3 DNA: TGTGCCAGCGATCCGGGTCACACGGGGGGGAAGCCCCAGCATTTT
J gene: TRBJ2-1; clone size: NA; D gene: TRBD2; V gene: TRBV5-4; CDR3 protein: CASSSTSGRSEQFF; CDR3 DNA: TGTGCCAGCAGCTCGACTAGCGGGAGGTCTGAGCAGTTCTTC